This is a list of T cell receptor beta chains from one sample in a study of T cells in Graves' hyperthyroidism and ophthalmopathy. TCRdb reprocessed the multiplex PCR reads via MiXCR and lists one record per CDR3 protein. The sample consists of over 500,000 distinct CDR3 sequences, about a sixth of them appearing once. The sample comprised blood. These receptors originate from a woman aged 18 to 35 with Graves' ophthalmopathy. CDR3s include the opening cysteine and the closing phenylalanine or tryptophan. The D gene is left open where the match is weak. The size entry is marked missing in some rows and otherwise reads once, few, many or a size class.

CDR3 DNA: TGTGCCAGCAGCCAAGCTGGTTCGGCTAGCGGGATTAGCTACGAGCAGTACTTC
CDR3 protein: CASSQAGSASGISYEQYF
V gene: TRBV3-2
clone size: many
D gene: -
J gene: TRBJ2-7

CDR3 DNA: TGTGCCAGCAGTTTCCTAACCGATCAGCCCCAGCATTTT
CDR3 protein: CASSFLTDQPQHF
V gene: TRBV7-9
clone size: -
D gene: -
J gene: TRBJ1-5

CDR3 DNA: TGTGCCAGCACCAAGGGCTACGAGCAGTACTTC
CDR3 protein: CASTKGYEQYF
V gene: TRBV28
clone size: many
D gene: -
J gene: TRBJ2-7

CDR3 DNA: TGTGCCACCCTAGACACTTTCTACGAGCAGTACTTC
CDR3 protein: CATLDTFYEQYF
V gene: TRBV2
clone size: many
D gene: -
J gene: TRBJ2-7

CDR3 DNA: TGTGCCAGCAGCGTCGGCGGGAGGGGTACCTACGAGCAGTACTTC
CDR3 protein: CASSVGGRGTYEQYF
V gene: TRBV9
clone size: few
D gene: TRBD2
J gene: TRBJ2-7

CDR3 DNA: TGTGCCAGCACTAGCGGGGGGCGATGGAATGAGCAGTTCTTC
CDR3 protein: CASTSGGRWNEQFF
V gene: TRBV5-8
clone size: few
D gene: TRBD2
J gene: TRBJ2-1

CDR3 DNA: TGCAGTGCCTCGAAAGGGCTGAACACTGAAGCTTTCTTT
CDR3 protein: CSASKGLNTEAFF
V gene: TRBV20-1
clone size: -
D gene: -
J gene: TRBJ1-1

CDR3 DNA: TGTGCCAGCAGTTTAGCGTGGCTGGGACTAGCGGGAGGGATAGAGACCCAGTACTTC
CDR3 protein: CASSLAWLGLAGGIETQYF
V gene: TRBV27
clone size: few
D gene: TRBD2
J gene: TRBJ2-5

CDR3 DNA: TGTGCCAGTAGTATAGGACGGCAGAACACTGAAGCTTTCTTT
CDR3 protein: CASSIGRQNTEAFF
V gene: TRBV19
clone size: -
D gene: -
J gene: TRBJ1-1

CDR3 DNA: TGTGCCACCCGCGGGGGCGGGAGTTACAATGAGCAGTTCTTC
CDR3 protein: CATRGGGSYNEQFF
V gene: TRBV2
clone size: many
D gene: -
J gene: TRBJ2-1

CDR3 DNA: TGTGCCAGCAGTTTAGTAAGCGGGGTCTACAATGAGCAGTTCTTC
CDR3 protein: CASSLVSGVYNEQFF
V gene: TRBV27
clone size: -
D gene: TRBD2
J gene: TRBJ2-1

CDR3 DNA: TGTGCCAGCAGTTACTCCCGGGGGCGCGATGGCTACACCTTC
CDR3 protein: CASSYSRGRDGYTF
V gene: TRBV6-5
clone size: few
D gene: -
J gene: TRBJ1-2

CDR3 DNA: TGTGCCAGCAGTAACACAGGGGCCATGCCTGAAGCTTTCTTT
CDR3 protein: CASSNTGAMPEAFF
V gene: TRBV28
clone size: many
D gene: TRBD1
J gene: TRBJ1-1

CDR3 DNA: TGTGCCTGGAGTGCGGGGGGGTACACTGAAGCTTTCTTT
CDR3 protein: CAWSAGGYTEAFF
V gene: TRBV30
clone size: many
D gene: -
J gene: TRBJ1-1

CDR3 DNA: TGTGCCAGCAGCGACCCGGGGCAGAACACTGAAGCTTTCTTT
CDR3 protein: CASSDPGQNTEAFF
V gene: TRBV11-2
clone size: many
D gene: -
J gene: TRBJ1-1

CDR3 DNA: TGTGCCAGCAGTTACTCGAGGGGAGGGTCCGCCAAAAACATTCAGTACTTC
CDR3 protein: CASSYSRGGSAKNIQYF
V gene: TRBV6-5
clone size: few
D gene: TRBD2
J gene: TRBJ2-4

CDR3 DNA: TGTGCCTGTGACAGGACGAACACTGAAGCTTTCTTT
CDR3 protein: CACDRTNTEAFF
V gene: TRBV30
clone size: -
D gene: -
J gene: TRBJ1-1

CDR3 DNA: TGTGCCATCAGTGGAATGGGGGGACGGGCTAACTATGGCTACACCTTC
CDR3 protein: CAISGMGGRANYGYTF
V gene: TRBV10-3
clone size: many
D gene: -
J gene: TRBJ1-2

CDR3 DNA: TGCAGTGTCAAGGACAGGGGGTTTATCTTTCACGATAGCAATCAGCCCCAGCATTTT
CDR3 protein: CSVKDRGFIFHDSNQPQHF
V gene: TRBV20-1
clone size: -
D gene: TRBD1
J gene: TRBJ1-5

CDR3 DNA: TGTGCCACCAGTGACTCCCCCCGGACGTCGCTGCGAGGAAACATTCAGTACTTC
CDR3 protein: CATSDSPRTSLRGNIQYF
V gene: TRBV24-1
clone size: few
D gene: -
J gene: TRBJ2-4

CDR3 DNA: TGTGCCAGCAAAGGACTAGCGGGGGGGGCCACAGATACGCAGTATTTT
CDR3 protein: CASKGLAGGATDTQYF
V gene: TRBV12-3/TRBV12-4
clone size: -
D gene: TRBD2
J gene: TRBJ2-3

CDR3 DNA: TGTGCCAGCACCCCTCTAAGGGGAACAGCCTACGAGCAGTACTTC
CDR3 protein: CASTPLRGTAYEQYF
V gene: TRBV7-9
clone size: many
D gene: -
J gene: TRBJ2-7

CDR3 DNA: TGTGCCAGCAGTCAAGGGGACTCCAACACCGGGGAGCTGTTTTTT
CDR3 protein: CASSQGDSNTGELFF
V gene: TRBV28
clone size: many
D gene: -
J gene: TRBJ2-2

CDR3 DNA: TGTGCCAGCAACCCGGACAGGGGTTATTACAATGAGCAGTTCTTC
CDR3 protein: CASNPDRGYYNEQFF
V gene: TRBV7-9
clone size: -
D gene: TRBD1
J gene: TRBJ2-1

CDR3 DNA: TGTGCCAGCAGTTTGATTGGGTGGACAGGGGCCTACTACGAGCAGTACTTC
CDR3 protein: CASSLIGWTGAYYEQYF
V gene: TRBV28
clone size: -
D gene: TRBD1
J gene: TRBJ2-7

CDR3 DNA: TGTGCCAGCAGTTTTTATGGGGGCACAGATACGCAGTATTTT
CDR3 protein: CASSFYGGTDTQYF
V gene: TRBV27
clone size: -
D gene: -
J gene: TRBJ2-3

CDR3 DNA: TGTGCCAGCAGCCAAGAACGGAGATGGGGGCCTGCCTTCGAAGCTTTCTTT
CDR3 protein: CASSQERRWGPAFEAFF
V gene: TRBV3-1
clone size: many
D gene: -
J gene: TRBJ1-1

CDR3 DNA: TGTGCCAGCACCTCCGGACAGGGAAACACTGAAGCTTTCTTT
CDR3 protein: CASTSGQGNTEAFF
V gene: TRBV28
clone size: many
D gene: TRBD1
J gene: TRBJ1-1

CDR3 DNA: TGTGCCTGGAGTGTTAAGGGGGGCTACACCTTC
CDR3 protein: CAWSVKGGYTF
V gene: TRBV30
clone size: many
D gene: -
J gene: TRBJ1-2

CDR3 DNA: TGCGCCAGCAGCTTGGGACACAACACCGGGGAGCTGTTTTTT
CDR3 protein: CASSLGHNTGELFF
V gene: TRBV5-1
clone size: many
D gene: -
J gene: TRBJ2-2

CDR3 DNA: TGCGCCAGCAGCCAAGAGGGCAGGGGACAAGAGACCCAGTACTTC
CDR3 protein: CASSQEGRGQETQYF
V gene: TRBV4-1
clone size: many
D gene: -
J gene: TRBJ2-5

CDR3 DNA: TGTGCCAGCAGTGAAGCGCTTAACAGATACGAGCAGTACTTC
CDR3 protein: CASSEALNRYEQYF
V gene: TRBV6-1
clone size: -
D gene: -
J gene: TRBJ2-7

CDR3 DNA: TGTGCCAGCAGCTTAGGTTTTGGGGCAACTTACGAGCAGTACTTC
CDR3 protein: CASSLGFGATYEQYF
V gene: TRBV11-2
clone size: many
D gene: -
J gene: TRBJ2-7

CDR3 DNA: TGTGCCATCAGTATCGACAGGCGGACTAGCGGGAGTGTAAATACGCAGTATTTT
CDR3 protein: CAISIDRRTSGSVNTQYF
V gene: TRBV10-3
clone size: -
D gene: TRBD2
J gene: TRBJ2-3

CDR3 DNA: TGTGCCAGTAGTATAACTGGACTTAAAAACATTCAGTACTTC
CDR3 protein: CASSITGLKNIQYF
V gene: TRBV19
clone size: -
D gene: -
J gene: TRBJ2-4

CDR3 DNA: TGTGCCACCAGTGGCTCGAGAAATCCGAACACCGGGGAGCTGTTTTTT
CDR3 protein: CATSGSRNPNTGELFF
V gene: TRBV24-1
clone size: -
D gene: -
J gene: TRBJ2-2

CDR3 DNA: TGTGCCAGCAGCTTCACCCAGGGGGGGCTCGAGCAGTACTTC
CDR3 protein: CASSFTQGGLEQYF
V gene: TRBV11-2
clone size: -
D gene: -
J gene: TRBJ2-7